Listed here are 27 T cell receptor beta chains from one sample, sequenced in a study of CD8+ T cells in alopecia areata. cDNA serving as the sequencing template came from extracted, reverse transcribed RNA. Assay: immunoSEQ multiplex PCR; the TCRdb copy retains only in-frame clones and omits some. The sample carries some 170,000 clones, 63% recorded once. Sequencing was performed on CD4+ T cells sorted from blood, taken at week 0. All receptors come from a human donor with alopecia areata.

This sequence joins TRBV29-1 and TRBJ2-2; D gene unclear. Germline V lookup: CDR1 SQVTM, CDR2 ANQGSEA. V dropped 7 bases and J dropped 4 bases, with 13 bases sitting between them. The CDR3 contains 13 residues. The CDR3 DNA is TGCAGCGCCGTAGGACGCGGCACCGGGGAGCTGTTTTTT. Translating it yields CSAVGRGTGELFF.

This chain links TRBV5-1 with TRBJ2-3; 12 bases match TRBD2. CDR3 size: 16 residues. J lost 4 bases, V lost 5 bases, and 8 bases had no gene match. Germline CDR1 and CDR2: SGHRS and YFSETQ. CDR3 region: CASRPTTSGGPDTQYF. The CDR3 DNA reads TGCGCCAGCAGACCTACGACTAGCGGGGGCCCAGATACGCAGTATTTT.

The chain combines TRBV19 with TRBJ1-5; unclear D gene. CDR1 is LNHDA and CDR2 is SQIVND in the germline V gene (reference sequence). This CDR3 comprises 15 residues. The V end was cut by 6 bases, the J end by 0 bases, with 12 bases between. CDR3 nucleotides: TGTGCCAGTAGGATCATAAACTATAGCAATCAGCCCCAGCATTTT. Translated: CASRIINYSNQPQHF.

The genes are TRBV27 and TRBJ1-5; D perhaps matches TRBD1 (6 bases). The germline V gene has CDR1 MNHEY and CDR2 SMNVEV (reference sequence). Trimming cost V 8 bases and J 4 bases, with 15 bases left between them. CDR3 size: 14 residues. The CDR3 region has the DNA TGTGCCAGCGGTACAGGGATGTTGAATCAGCCCCAGCATTTT. This codes for CASGTGMLNQPQHF.

This rearrangement joins TRBV7-2 to TRBJ2-3, with TRBD2 identical over 10 bases. There are 16 residues in the CDR3. The junction had 5 bases not matched to a gene; V was cut back by 5 bases and J by 0 bases. Germline lookup yields CDR1 SGHTA and CDR2 FQGNSA. CDR3 in amino acids: CASSRTSGTSTDTQYF. The CDR3 DNA is TGTGCCAGCAGCAGGACTAGCGGAACTAGCACAGATACGCAGTATTTT.

This chain joins TRBV11-2 and TRBJ2-3; tentatively, D is TRBD1 (6 bases). This CDR3 comprises 14 residues. V lost 3 bases and J lost 5, with 12 bases in between. Germline V CDR1 and CDR2: SGHAT, FQNNGV. For the CDR3, the DNA is TGTGCCAGCAGCTTGTCGTTCAGGGGAGATACGCAGTATTTT. It encodes CASSLSFRGDTQYF.

The genes are TRBV9 and TRBJ2-5; 11 bases agree with TRBD2. Germline values: CDR1 SGDLS, CDR2 YYNGEE. The CDR3 is 17 amino acids. The V segment lost 0 bases and the J segment 1 base; nucleotides outside the gene matches: 5. The CDR3 loop is CASSVAMGTSGQETQYF. The DNA for the CDR3 is TGTGCCAGCAGCGTAGCAATGGGGACTAGCGGCCAAGAGACCCAGTACTTC.

This chain links TRBV2 with TRBJ1-5; 8 bases are a match to TRBD1. Germline V gene data show CDR1 as SNHLY and CDR2 as FYNNEI. The CDR3 has 13 amino acids. Unmatched junction bases numbered 4, after V lost 3 bases and J lost 9 bases. The CDR3 region has the DNA TGTGCCAGCAGTGACCCGACAGGGGCGCCCCAGCATTTT. Its protein is CASSDPTGAPQHF.

CDR3 residues: CSAQWGNTQYF. CDR3 bases: TGCAGTGCCCAGTGGGGGAATACGCAGTATTTT. The rearrangement joins TRBV20-1 to TRBJ2-3; possibly TRBD1 or TRBD2 for D (5 bases each). The V and J ends lost 6 bases and 7 bases respectively, with 11 bases between them. Germline V CDR1 and CDR2: DFQATT, SNEGSKA (reference sequence). CDR3 length: 11 amino acids.

This clone was seen a few times. The chain recombines TRBV29-1 with TRBJ1-4; D uncertain. Germline-derived CDR1 and CDR2 are SQVTM and ANQGSEA. The CDR3 extends over 12 amino acids. Trimming took off 6 bases at V and 1 base at J, with 6 bases between the two ends. The CDR3 loop is CSVAVTNEKLFF. CDR3 nucleotide sequence: TGCAGCGTGGCGGTAACTAATGAAAAACTGTTTTTT.

The CDR3 here is CASKGTSGQETQYF. CDR3 nucleotide sequence: TGTGCCAGCAAGGGGACTAGCGGACAAGAGACCCAGTACTTC. This rearrangement joins TRBV2 to TRBJ2-5, with 11 nucleotides matching TRBD2. Germline CDR1 and CDR2: SNHLY and FYNNEI. This CDR3 has 14 residues. V lost 7 bases to trimming and J lost 2 bases; unmatched junction nucleotides: 3. Combining the CDR3 with reference TRBV2 and TRBJ2-5 gives the whole variable domain EPEVTQTPSHQVTQMGQEVILRCVPISNHLYFYWYRQILGQKVEFLVSFYNNEISEKSEIFDDQFSVERPDGSNFTLKIRSTKLEDSAMYFCASKGTSGQETQYFGPGTRLLVL.

The gene calls are TRBV30 and TRBJ1-2; a weak D match, TRBD1 (5 bases). V lost 5 bases and J 4 bases, leaving 20 bases between the germline ends. CDR1 and CDR2 from the germline V gene are GTSNPN and SVGIG (reference sequence). The CDR3 sequence is 15 residues long. CDR3 bases: TGTGCCTGGCACCCCCGGGGCCTGGGGTTCTATGGCTACACCTTC. Translating it yields CAWHPRGLGFYGYTF.

The rearrangement uses TRBV29-1 and TRBJ2-3; weak D call: TRBD2 (5 bases). Trimming cost V 7 bases and J 4 bases, with 9 bases left between them. Germline assignment: CDR1 SQVTM and CDR2 ANQGSEA. The CDR3 sequence is 11 residues long. The CDR3 DNA reads as TGCAGCGCCCCGCGGGCAGATACGCAGTATTTT. Protein product: CSAPRADTQYF.

This clone was counted a single time. The rearrangement links TRBV29-1 to TRBJ1-2; D ambiguous. The germline V gene has CDR1 SQVTM and CDR2 ANQGSEA. Trimming removed 2 bases from V and 10 bases from J, with 11 bases in between. There are 11 residues in the CDR3. The CDR3 nucleotides are TGCAGCGTTGAATGGGGTCACTTCTACACCTTC. Translation: CSVEWGHFYTF. Together with reference TRBV29-1 and TRBJ1-2, the CDR3 gives the full variable domain: SAVISQKPSRDICQRGTSLTIQCQVDSQVTMMFWYRQQPGQSLTLIATANQGSEATYESGFVIDKFPISRPNLTFSTLTVSNMSPEDSSIYLCSVEWGHFYTFGSGTRLTVV.

The rearrangement links TRBV27 to TRBJ1-2; the match to TRBD1 covers 7 bases. The CDR3 is 13 amino acids. Germline V lookup: CDR1 MNHEY, CDR2 SMNVEV (reference sequence). Trimming cost V 8 bases and J 4 bases; bases outside gene matches: 7. The CDR3 sequence: CASRSGGGYGYTF. As DNA, the CDR3 is TGTGCCAGCCGCTCAGGGGGGGGCTATGGCTACACCTTC.

The V call is TRBV6-5, the J call TRBJ1-2, with 8 bases identical to TRBD1. The CDR3 is 14 amino acids. The germline gives CDR1 MNHEY, CDR2 SVGAGI. Trimming at V came to 5 bases and at J to 4 bases, leaving 6 bases not matched to a gene. CDR3 coding DNA: TGTGCCAGCAGTCAGGACAGGGCGCCCTATGGCTACACCTTC. The encoded protein is CASSQDRAPYGYTF.

V and J are TRBV30 and TRBJ2-2; D might be TRBD2 (5 bases). The V gene lost 3 bases and the J gene lost 6 bases, with 8 bases spanning the gap. The CDR3 consists of 12 residues. Germline CDR1 GTSNPN, CDR2 SVGIG (reference sequence). The CDR3 nucleotides are TGTGCCTGGAGGGGAGATGCCGGGGAGCTGTTTTTT. Translation gives CAWRGDAGELFF.

V and J are TRBV2 and TRBJ2-5; D call uncertain. The CDR3 is 14 amino acids. V shed 3 bases and J shed 1 base, with 9 bases lying between them. In germline, CDR1 is SNHLY, CDR2 FYNNEI. CDR3 DNA sequence: TGTGCCAGCAGTGATGGTCACTTCCAAGAGACCCAGTACTTC. It encodes CASSDGHFQETQYF.

The sample holds a few counts of this clone. The sample contains more than one DNA sequence encoding this CDR3. The gene calls are TRBV29-1 and TRBJ2-5, with D maybe TRBD1 (6 bases). The ends were cut back, 5 bases at V and 1 base at J, with 8 bases in the middle. The CDR3 is made up of 12 amino acids. Germline CDR1 reads SQVTM; CDR2 reads ANQGSEA. The CDR3 loop reads CSVTGSQETQYF. In DNA form, the CDR3 reads TGCAGCGTTACAGGGAGCCAAGAGACCCAGTACTTC.

In this sample, this clone turned up a few times. J is TRBJ1-5 and V is TRBV7-2; 8 bases align to TRBD1. V lost 5 bases, J lost 3 bases, and 6 bases stayed unmatched. The CDR3 consists of 15 residues. Germline CDR1 SGHTA, CDR2 FQGNSA. This chain's CDR3 is CASSPRTGNNQPQHF. The CDR3 bases are TGTGCCAGCAGCCCACGGACAGGGAACAATCAGCCCCAGCATTTT. Variable domain in full (rest from reference TRBV7-2 and TRBJ1-5): GAGVSQSPSNKVTEKGKDVELRCDPISGHTALYWYRQSLGQGLEFLIYFQGNSAPDKSGLPSDRFSAERTGGSVSTLTIQRTQQEDSAVYLCASSPRTGNNQPQHFGDGTRLSIL.

The chain uses TRBV4-3 and TRBJ2-5; D tentatively fits TRBD1 or TRBD2 (6 bases each). This CDR3 is 14 amino acids long. The V and J ends lost 0 bases and 5 bases respectively, with 10 bases between them. Germline CDR1 is LGHNA and CDR2 is YSLEER. The CDR3 spells CASSQDWRGETQYF. Here the CDR3 DNA reads TGCGCCAGCAGCCAAGATTGGAGGGGGGAGACCCAGTACTTC.

The chain carries TRBV4-3 and TRBJ2-1; TRBD1 aligns across 7 bases. V dropped 3 bases and J dropped 1; count of bases not matched to a gene: 6. This CDR3 is 16 amino acids long. Germline loops: CDR1 LGHNA, CDR2 YSLEER. The CDR3 is CASSQIGTASYNEQFF. The CDR3 DNA reads as TGCGCCAGCAGCCAGATTGGGACAGCGTCCTACAATGAGCAGTTCTTC.

The J gene is TRBJ2-1, the V gene TRBV12-5; TRBD2 aligns across 9 bases. The V and J ends lost 6 bases and 7 bases, in that order; junction bases with no gene match: 13. The CDR3 runs to 16 residues. Germline CDR1 and CDR2: LGHNT and FRNRAP. The CDR3 spells CASGLLTTSGPNEQFF. The CDR3 region has the DNA TGTGCTAGTGGCCTGCTTACCACTAGCGGGCCTAATGAGCAGTTCTTC.

The J gene is TRBJ1-1, the V gene TRBV30; perhaps TRBD1 as D (6 bases). This CDR3 spans 13 amino acids. Germline lookup yields CDR1 GTSNPN and CDR2 SVGIG (reference sequence). V lost 5 bases to trimming and J lost 4 bases, with 14 bases between them. The CDR3 DNA follows: TGTGCCTGGGGACAGTCTAGGTCCACTGAAGCTTTCTTT. Translated: CAWGQSRSTEAFF. Full variable domain (outside the CDR3, taken from reference TRBV30 and TRBJ1-1): SQTIHQWPATLVQPVGSPLSLECTVEGTSNPNLYWYRQAAGRGLQLLFYSVGIGQISSEVPQNLSASRPQDRQFILSSKKLLLSDSGFYLCAWGQSRSTEAFFGQGTRLTVV.

V and J are TRBV29-1 and TRBJ2-1, with 7 bases fitting TRBD2. CDR3 length: 13 residues. CDR1 and CDR2 from the germline V gene are SQVTM and ANQGSEA. Unmatched junction bases numbered 6, after V lost 7 bases and J lost 3 bases. Written as DNA, the CDR3 is TGCAGCGACACAGCGGGGCTCTACAATGAGCAGTTCTTC. Amino acids: CSDTAGLYNEQFF.

This clone was found once. The chain links TRBV30 to TRBJ1-2, with a weak D call TRBD1 (5 bases). There are 12 residues in the CDR3. Germline CDR1 GTSNPN, CDR2 SVGIG (reference sequence). Trimming shortened V by 2 bases and J by 4 bases, and 8 bases separated the two germline ends. The CDR3, as DNA: TGTGCCTGGAGTCAGGGAGGCTATGGCTACACCTTC. This translates into CAWSQGGYGYTF.

This chain uses TRBV7-2 with TRBJ1-5, with a possible D match to TRBD1 (5 bases). V was clipped by 4 bases and J by 5 bases, with 9 bases between them. Germline V gene lookup returns CDR1 SGHTA and CDR2 FQGNSA. The CDR3 has 13 amino acids. CDR3 region: CASSSGPDQPQHF. The CDR3 nucleotides read TGTGCCAGCAGCTCGGGGCCGGATCAGCCCCAGCATTTT.